The 15 T cell receptor beta chains reported below all come from one sample, sequenced in a study of T cells after yellow fever vaccination (dated by TCRdb to between 2017 and 2020). Library preparation employed 5' RACE. The instrument was an Illumina HiSeq 2500. The public reads were run again by TCRdb, first through fastp at Q25 and then through MiXCR, and only productive beta chains were kept. Duplicate CDR3 protein sequences are folded into a single record with the most common DNA and genes. The sample table holds hundreds of thousands of distinct CDR3 sequences, of which approximately 13% were seen once. The ten largest clones take up more than 13% of the sample. This sample's treatment or condition label indicates: live attenuated yellow fever vaccine strain. Sequencing was performed on PBMCs, taken on the day of the yellow fever booster vaccination. Every receptor here comes from a young man who received the YFV17D yellow fever vaccine.

This rearrangement joins TRBV20-1 to TRBJ1-1; D not resolved. Trimming removed 0 bases at V and 2 bases at J, with 16 bases between. This CDR3 region has 16 residues. Germline V CDR1 and CDR2: DFQATT, SNEGSKA (reference sequence). The CDR3, as DNA: TGCAGTGCTAGAGATAAGGAATGGACGCTAAACACTGAAGCTTTCTTT. Residues: CSARDKEWTLNTEAFF.

This clonotype has more than one count but fewer than ten. The rearrangement joins TRBV18 to TRBJ1-2; no reliable D call. The V gene lost 2 bases and the J gene lost 4 bases, with 17 bases spanning the gap. The CDR3 loop spans 16 amino acids. Germline-derived CDR1 and CDR2 are KGHSH and LQKENI. CDR3 region: CASSPISSWAAYGYTF. As DNA, the CDR3 is TGTGCCAGCTCACCAATCTCTTCTTGGGCCGCCTATGGCTACACCTTC.

This clonotype was seen a handful of times. The V and J genes are TRBV19 and TRBJ2-1; 11 bases are a match to TRBD2. CDR3 length: 15 amino acids. Germline CDR1 and CDR2: LNHDA and SQIVND (reference sequence). J lost 7 bases, V lost 2 bases, and 4 bases had no gene match. CDR3 DNA sequence: TGTGCCAGTAGTATACCTAGCGGGAGGACGAATGAGCAGTTCTTC. It specifies CASSIPSGRTNEQFF.

This clonotype was detected only a few times. The V and J genes are TRBV20-1 and TRBJ2-7, with D possibly matching TRBD2 (5 bases). Germline CDR1 and CDR2: DFQATT and SNEGSKA (reference sequence). With 6 bases removed from V and 5 bases from J, the gap between germline ends came to 17 bases. The CDR3 extends over 13 amino acids. CDR3 in amino acids: CSATGPSIHEQYF. As DNA, the CDR3 is TGCAGTGCCACCGGTCCTAGCATCCACGAGCAGTACTTC.

A few counts support this clonotype. This chain uses TRBV7-2 with TRBJ2-7; TRBD1 agrees at 8 bases. The CDR3 totals 14 residues. The germline V gene encodes CDR1 SGHTA and CDR2 FQGNSA. With V trimmed by 2 bases and J by 5 bases, 5 bases remained unmatched. CDR3 bases: TGTGCCAGCAGCTTACGTACAGGGGGAAACGAGCAGTACTTC. Translated, it gives CASSLRTGGNEQYF.

The chain uses TRBV7-7 and TRBJ2-5; the D is unclear. The germline V gene has CDR1 SSHAT and CDR2 FNYEAQ (reference sequence). The CDR3 totals 15 residues. The V end lost 4 bases, the J end lost 0 bases, and 12 bases lay between the germline ends. The CDR3 loop is CASSSGRQYQETQYF. DNA for the CDR3: TGTGCCAGCAGCTCCGGTCGCCAGTACCAAGAGACCCAGTACTTC.

This clonotype was counted between two and nine times. The chain recombines TRBV4-3 with TRBJ2-1; D remains unclear. V was trimmed by 0 bases and J by 9 bases, leaving 9 bases between them. The CDR3 is 13 residues long. CDR1 and CDR2 (germline): LGHNA, YSLEER. The CDR3 coding sequence is TGCGCCAGCAGCCAAGATTTCGCGCGTGAGCAGTTCTTC. Amino acids: CASSQDFAREQFF.

Points on this clonotype: Because the CDR3 is missing its conserved closing phenylalanine or tryptophan, this is likely a read error. The chain carries TRBV20-1 and TRBJ1-1, with no clear D. Per the germline V gene, CDR1 is DFQATT and CDR2 is SNEGSKA (reference sequence). CDR3 size: 8 residues. Here the CDR3 DNA reads TGCAGCGCCCATGGAGCTTTCTCT. Amino acids: CSAHGAFS.

This clonotype was observed a few times. The chain carries TRBV24-1 and TRBJ2-1; D is undetermined. Germline V lookup: CDR1 KGHDR, CDR2 SFDVKD. The CDR3 loop spans 13 amino acids. Trimming took off 7 bases at V and 7 bases at J, with 13 bases between the two ends. The CDR3 spells CATRPPYGNEQFF. The CDR3 nucleotides are TGTGCCACCAGACCCCCCTATGGTAATGAGCAGTTCTTC.

The CDR3 DNA reads TGCAGCGTTACCTCTGACACTGAAGCTTTCTTT. Its protein product is CSVTSDTEAFF. V gene TRBV29-1 combines with J gene TRBJ1-1, with D uncertain. CDR1 and CDR2 from the germline V gene are SQVTM and ANQGSEA. This CDR3 has 11 residues. The germline V and J ends were trimmed by 5 bases and 3 bases, with 7 bases remaining between them.

J is TRBJ1-2 and V is TRBV10-3; D is undetermined. The germline V gene has CDR1 ENHRY and CDR2 SYGVKD. The germline V and J ends were trimmed by 0 bases and 5 bases, with 10 bases remaining between them. This CDR3 spans 14 amino acids. The CDR3 DNA follows: TGTGCCATCAGTGAGTCCGGGGTCCGGTATGGCTACACCTTC. Protein product: CAISESGVRYGYTF.

The chain uses TRBV6-5 and TRBJ2-7, with D unclear. Germline-derived CDR1 and CDR2 are MNHEY and SVGAGI. The CDR3 is 16 amino acids. Trimming shortened V by 4 bases and J by 0 bases, and 16 bases separated the two germline ends. As DNA, the CDR3 is TGTGCCAGCAGTTTCCGGGTCACCCATAGCTCCTACGAGCAGTACTTC. Translation: CASSFRVTHSSYEQYF.

This clonotype appeared a few times. This rearrangement joins TRBV5-1 to TRBJ2-1; 7 nucleotides line up with TRBD2. The germline V gene encodes CDR1 SGHRS and CDR2 YFSETQ. The CDR3 sequence is 15 residues long. J gave up 0 bases and V 5 bases, and 5 bases lay outside the gene matches. For the CDR3, the DNA is TGCGCCAGCAGTTCAGCGGGACTCTCCTACAATGAGCAGTTCTTC. It translates to CASSSAGLSYNEQFF.

This clonotype was counted a few times. This chain joins TRBV25-1 and TRBJ2-1; a possible D gene is TRBD2 (6 bases). Trimming shortened V by 3 bases and J by 7 bases, and 10 bases separated the two germline ends. Germline lookup yields CDR1 MGHDK and CDR2 SYGVNS. The CDR3 length is 13 residues. The CDR3 is CASSDPSDNEQFF. CDR3 DNA: TGTGCCAGCAGTGATCCTAGCGATAATGAGCAGTTCTTC.

About this clonotype: A junction end diverges from the germline sequence, so it may reflect a read error. The chain uses TRBV12-3 or TRBV12-4 and TRBJ2-7, with D possibly being TRBD2 (6 bases). There are 19 residues in the CDR3. The CDR3 sequence: CARSFIPYLGDSIPYEQYF. CDR3 in DNA: TGTGCCCGCAGTTTTATCCCCTACCTGGGGGACTCAATCCCCTACGAGCAGTACTTC.